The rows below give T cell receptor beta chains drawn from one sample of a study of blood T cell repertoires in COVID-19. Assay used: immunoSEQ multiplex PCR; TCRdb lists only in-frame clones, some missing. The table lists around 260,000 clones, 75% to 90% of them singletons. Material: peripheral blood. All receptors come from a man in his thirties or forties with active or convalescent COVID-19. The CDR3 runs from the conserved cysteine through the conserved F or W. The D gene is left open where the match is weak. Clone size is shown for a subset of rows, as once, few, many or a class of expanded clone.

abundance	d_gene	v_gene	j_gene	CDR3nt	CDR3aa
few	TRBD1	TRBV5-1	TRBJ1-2	TGCGCCAGCAGCAACCCCGGGACAGGGGGCGCAGACTATGGCTACACCTTC	CASSNPGTGGADYGYTF
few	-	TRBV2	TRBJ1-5	TGTGCCAGCAGTGCTTCAGGGCTTACCAATCAGCCCCAGCATTTT	CASSASGLTNQPQHF
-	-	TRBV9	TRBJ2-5	TGTGCCAGCAGCGTAGAGGCAGAGACCCAGGGAGAGACCCAGTACTTC	CASSVEAETQGETQYF
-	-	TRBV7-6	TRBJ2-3	TGTGCCAGCAGCGATGACAGTGGTGATACGCAGTATTTT	CASSDDSGDTQYF
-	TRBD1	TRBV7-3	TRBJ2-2	TGTGCCAGCAGCTTAACTACAGGGACAGGGTTCACCGGGGAGCTGTTTTTT	CASSLTTGTGFTGELFF
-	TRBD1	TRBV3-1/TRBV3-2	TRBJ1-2	TGTGCCAGCAACCGACAGGGGGCGTCTGGCTACACCTTC	CASNRQGASGYTF
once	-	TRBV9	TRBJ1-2	TGTGCCAGCAGCGCCTTTGTCTATGGCTACACCTTC	CASSAFVYGYTF
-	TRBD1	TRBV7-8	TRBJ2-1	TGTGCCAGCAGCTTAGCCAGGATCCGGGACAGGGCCTACAATGAGCAGTTCTTC	CASSLARIRDRAYNEQFF
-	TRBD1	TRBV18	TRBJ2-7	TGTGCCAGCTCACAAGAAACCGGGACAGTTAGCTCCTACGAGCAGTACTTC	CASSQETGTVSSYEQYF
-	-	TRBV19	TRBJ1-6	TGTGCCAGTAGTATAGTGGAGGGGTCCTATAATTCACCCCTCCACTTT	CASSIVEGSYNSPLHF
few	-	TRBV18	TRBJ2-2	TGTGCCAGCTCACTACCCGAACACAGGGTGATTAGTACCGGGGAGCTGTTTTTT	CASSLPEHRVISTGELFF
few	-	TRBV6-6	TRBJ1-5	TGTGCCAGCATCGGGGGGCGCCAAGGTAGCAATCAGCCCCAGCATTTT	CASIGGRQGSNQPQHF
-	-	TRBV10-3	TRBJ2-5	TGTGCCATCAGTGAGACGAAGCGCCTGAGGGGGTGGGAGACCCAGTACTTC	CAISETKRLRGWETQYF
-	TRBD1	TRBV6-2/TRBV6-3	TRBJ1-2	TGTGCCAGCAGTATGGGACAGGGGATCGGCTACACCTTC	CASSMGQGIGYTF
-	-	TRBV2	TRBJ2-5	TGTGCCAGCAGTGAAGGTTATCAAGAGACCCAGTACTTC	CASSEGYQETQYF
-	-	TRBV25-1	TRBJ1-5	TGTGCCAGCAGTGGTACAGGGTTTGTGCAGCCCCAGCATTTT	CASSGTGFVQPQHF
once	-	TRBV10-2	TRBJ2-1	TGCGCCAGCAGGGGGGACTGGGGTCGATGGCAGTTCTTC	CASRGDWGRWQFF
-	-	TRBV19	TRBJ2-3	TGTGCCAGTAATCCTCGGAGGTATCCAGATACGCAGTATTTT	CASNPRRYPDTQYF
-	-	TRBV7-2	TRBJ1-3	TGTGCCAGCAGCTTAGATTCGGGTCGCGGAAACACCATATATTTT	CASSLDSGRGNTIYF
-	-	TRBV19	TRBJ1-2	TGTGCCAGTAGTATATCCCCGAGGACAAACTATGGCTACACCTTC	CASSISPRTNYGYTF
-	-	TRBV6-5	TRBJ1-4	TGTGCCAGCAGTTACGGCCTTGCAACTAATGAAAAACTGTTTTTT	CASSYGLATNEKLFF
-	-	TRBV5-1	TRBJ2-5	TGCGCCAGCAGCTTGGAATGGGCCGTGGAGACCCAGTACTTC	CASSLEWAVETQYF
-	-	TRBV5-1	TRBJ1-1	TGCGCCAGCAGTCAAAACAAACTGGCGACAGTCACTGAAGCTTTCTTT	CASSQNKLATVTEAFF
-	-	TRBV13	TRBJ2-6	TGTGCCAGCAGCCGTCGCTCAGGGCCCATTGGGGCCAACGTCCTGACTTTC	CASSRRSGPIGANVLTF
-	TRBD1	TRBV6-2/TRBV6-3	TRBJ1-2	TGTGCCAGCAGTCCGGGACAGGGGGCTGGAGGCTACACCTTC	CASSPGQGAGGYTF
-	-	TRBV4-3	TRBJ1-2	TGCGCCAGCAAAGCGCCAGACTCTGGCTTAGATGGCTACACCTTC	CASKAPDSGLDGYTF
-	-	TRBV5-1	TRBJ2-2	TGCGCCAGCACCCCGATGGAGGGCCTCACCGGGGAGCTGTTTTTT	CASTPMEGLTGELFF
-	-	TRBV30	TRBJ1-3	TGTGCCTGGGCGACAGGTCGGTCTGGAAACACCATATATTTT	CAWATGRSGNTIYF
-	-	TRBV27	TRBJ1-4	TGTGCCAGCAACCATCACGCCGGGTATAATGAAAAACTGTTTTTT	CASNHHAGYNEKLFF
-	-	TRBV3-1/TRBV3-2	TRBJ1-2	TGTGCCAGCAGCCGGGGGCCAGCCCGGACGATAAACTATGGCTACACCTTC	CASSRGPARTINYGYTF
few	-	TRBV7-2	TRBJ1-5	TGTGCCAGCAGCTTAGACACTAGCAATCAGCCCCAGCATTTT	CASSLDTSNQPQHF
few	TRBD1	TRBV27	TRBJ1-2	TGTGCCAGCAGTCGGCAGGGGGCTCTTGTCGATGGCTACACCTTC	CASSRQGALVDGYTF
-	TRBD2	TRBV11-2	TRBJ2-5	TGTGCCAGCAGCTTAGGGGGGAGGGTGGAGACCCAGTACTTC	CASSLGGRVETQYF
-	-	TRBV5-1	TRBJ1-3	TGCGCCAGCAGCTTTACAGGTTCCTCTGGAAACACCATATATTTT	CASSFTGSSGNTIYF
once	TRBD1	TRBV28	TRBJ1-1	TGTGCCAGCAGCTCCGGGACAGGGGGCTTGAACACTGAAGCTTTCTTT	CASSSGTGGLNTEAFF
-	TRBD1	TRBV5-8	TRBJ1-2	TGTGCCAGCAGCCAGGGACAGGTCGGAGCTAACTATGGCTACACCTTC	CASSQGQVGANYGYTF
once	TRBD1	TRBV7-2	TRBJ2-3	TGTGCCAGCAGGGTAGTTGGGACAGGGACCACAGATACGCAGTATTTT	CASRVVGTGTTDTQYF
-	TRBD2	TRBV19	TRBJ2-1	TGTGCCAGTAGGCCTCTAGCGGGGGCATACAATGAGCAGTTCTTC	CASRPLAGAYNEQFF
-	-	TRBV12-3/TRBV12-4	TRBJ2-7	TGTGCCAGCAGCCCCAGTCAGAGGGAGCAGTACTTC	CASSPSQREQYF
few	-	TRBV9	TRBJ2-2	TGTGCCAGCAGCACAAACCTGGGTGGAGGCCTAGGCACCGGGGAGCTGTTTTTT	CASSTNLGGGLGTGELFF
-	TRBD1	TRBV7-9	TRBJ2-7	TGTGCCAGTACACAGGGGGCCAACGAGCAGTACTTC	CASTQGANEQYF